This T cell receptor (beta chain) was sequenced for a study of cytomegalovirus exposure and HLA in healthy donors. Findings and limits, study-wide: Approximately 160 TCR beta chains were listed as cytomegalovirus-associated. Associated with HLA alleles at 0.05 false discovery rate in a later analysis were over 15,000 TCR beta sequences.

The PCR had 60 Vbeta and 13 Jbeta primers. Data came from immunoSEQ multiplex PCR; TCRdb stores just in-frame clones and leaves some out. The sample lists more than 85,000 clones, roughly 60% occurring once. Germline V CDR1 and CDR2: SGDLS, YYNGEE. This CDR3 comprises 14 residues. Trimming pared 4 bases from V and 2 bases from J, leaving 12 bases between. Regarding this clone: Its cognate antigen is unknown.

The specimen was PBMCs. V is TRBV9 and J is TRBJ1-1; D might be TRBD1 (6 bases). This sequence was found in a human donor in good health. CDR3 sequence reads: CASSRQGLNTEAFF. The CDR3 region has the DNA TGTGCCAGCAGCAGGCAGGGGTTAAACACTGAAGCTTTCTTT.